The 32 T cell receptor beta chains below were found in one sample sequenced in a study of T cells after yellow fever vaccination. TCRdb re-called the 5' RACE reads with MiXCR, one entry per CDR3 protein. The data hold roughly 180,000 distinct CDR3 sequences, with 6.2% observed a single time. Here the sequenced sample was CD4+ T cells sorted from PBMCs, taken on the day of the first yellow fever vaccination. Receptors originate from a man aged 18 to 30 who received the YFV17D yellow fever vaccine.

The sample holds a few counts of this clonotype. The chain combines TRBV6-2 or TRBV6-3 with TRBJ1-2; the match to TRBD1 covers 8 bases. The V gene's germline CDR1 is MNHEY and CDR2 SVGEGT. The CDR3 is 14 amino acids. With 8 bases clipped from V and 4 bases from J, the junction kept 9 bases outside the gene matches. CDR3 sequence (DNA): TGTGCCAGCGGCTCGGGACAGGCATTCTATGGCTACACCTTC. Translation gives CASGSGQAFYGYTF.

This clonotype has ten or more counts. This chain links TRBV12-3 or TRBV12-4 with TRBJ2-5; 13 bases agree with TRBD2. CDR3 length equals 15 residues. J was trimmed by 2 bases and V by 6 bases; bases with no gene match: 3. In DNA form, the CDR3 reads TGTGCCAGCAGCGTGACTAGCGGGGGGCAAGAGACCCAGTACTTC. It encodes CASSVTSGGQETQYF.

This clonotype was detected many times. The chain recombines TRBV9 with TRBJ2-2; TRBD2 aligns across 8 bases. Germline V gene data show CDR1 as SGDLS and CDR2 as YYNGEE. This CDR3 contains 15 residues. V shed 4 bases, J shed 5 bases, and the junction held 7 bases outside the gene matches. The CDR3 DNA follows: TGTGCCAGCAGCTCGGGACTAGGATCAACCGGGGAGCTGTTTTTT. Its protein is CASSSGLGSTGELFF.

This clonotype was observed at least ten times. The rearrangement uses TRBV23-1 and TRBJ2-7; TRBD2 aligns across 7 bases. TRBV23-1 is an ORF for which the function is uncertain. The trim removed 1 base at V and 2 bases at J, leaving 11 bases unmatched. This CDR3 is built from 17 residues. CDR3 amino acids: CASSQYPGKRGPYEQYV. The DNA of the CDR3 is TGCGCCAGCAGTCAATATCCTGGGAAGCGGGGACCCTACGAGCAGTACGTC.

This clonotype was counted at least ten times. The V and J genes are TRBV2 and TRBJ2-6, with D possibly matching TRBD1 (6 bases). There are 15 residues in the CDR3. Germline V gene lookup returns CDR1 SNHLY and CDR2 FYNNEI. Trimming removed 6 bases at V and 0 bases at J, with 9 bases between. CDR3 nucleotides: TGTGCCAGCAGCCGGGACAACTCTGGGGCCAACGTCCTGACTTTC. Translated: CASSRDNSGANVLTF. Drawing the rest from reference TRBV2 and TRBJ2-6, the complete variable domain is EPEVTQTPSHQVTQMGQEVILRCVPISNHLYFYWYRQILGQKVEFLVSFYNNEISEKSEIFDDQFSVERPDGSNFTLKIRSTKLEDSAMYFCASSRDNSGANVLTFGAGSRLTVL.

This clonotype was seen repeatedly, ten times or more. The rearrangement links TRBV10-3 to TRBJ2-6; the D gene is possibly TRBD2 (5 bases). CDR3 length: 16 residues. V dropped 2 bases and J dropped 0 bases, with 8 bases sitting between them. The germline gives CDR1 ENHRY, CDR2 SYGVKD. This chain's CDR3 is CAISEIEGSGANVLTF. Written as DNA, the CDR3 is TGTGCCATCAGTGAGATTGAGGGCTCTGGGGCCAACGTCCTGACTTTC.

CDR3: CASSMTGGGGELFF. In DNA form, the CDR3 reads TGTGCCAGCAGCATGACAGGGGGCGGCGGGGAGCTGTTTTTT. This chain links TRBV7-3 with TRBJ2-2; the match to TRBD1 covers 10 bases. Losses at the gene ends were 5 bases for V and 7 bases for J; bases not matched to a gene: 4. CDR1 and CDR2 (germline): SGHTA, FQGTGA. The CDR3 has 14 amino acids.

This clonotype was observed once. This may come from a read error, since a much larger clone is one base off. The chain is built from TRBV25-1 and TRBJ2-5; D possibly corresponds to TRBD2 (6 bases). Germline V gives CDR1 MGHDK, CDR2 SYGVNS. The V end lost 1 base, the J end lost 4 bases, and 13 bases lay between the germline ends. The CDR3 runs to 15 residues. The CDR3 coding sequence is TGTGCCAGCAGTGAATCTCGGGGAGGTTCAGAGACCCAGTACTTC. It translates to CASSESRGGSETQYF.

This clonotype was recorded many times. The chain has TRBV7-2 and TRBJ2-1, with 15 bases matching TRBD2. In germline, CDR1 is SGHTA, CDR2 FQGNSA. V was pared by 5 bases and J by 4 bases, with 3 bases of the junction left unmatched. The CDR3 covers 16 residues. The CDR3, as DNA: TGTGCCAGCAGCGGACTAGCGGGGGGGCTATACAATGAGCAGTTCTTC. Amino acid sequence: CASSGLAGGLYNEQFF.

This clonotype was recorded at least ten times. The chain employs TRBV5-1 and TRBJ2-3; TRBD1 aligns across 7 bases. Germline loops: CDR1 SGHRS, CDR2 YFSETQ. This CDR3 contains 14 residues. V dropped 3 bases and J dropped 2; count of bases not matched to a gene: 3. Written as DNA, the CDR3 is TGCGCCAGCAGCTCAGGGACAGCCACAGATACGCAGTATTTT. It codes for CASSSGTATDTQYF.

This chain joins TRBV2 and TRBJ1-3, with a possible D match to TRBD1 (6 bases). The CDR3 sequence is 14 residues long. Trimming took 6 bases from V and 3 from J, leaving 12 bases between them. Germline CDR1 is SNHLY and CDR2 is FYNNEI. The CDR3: CASRPGQNGNTIYF. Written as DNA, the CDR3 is TGTGCCAGCAGACCCGGACAGAATGGAAACACCATATATTTT.

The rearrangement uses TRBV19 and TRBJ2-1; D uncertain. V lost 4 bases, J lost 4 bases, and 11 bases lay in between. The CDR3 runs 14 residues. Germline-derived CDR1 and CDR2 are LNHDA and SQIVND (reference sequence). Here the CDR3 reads CASSTNYYYNEQFF. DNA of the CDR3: TGTGCCAGTAGTACAAACTACTATTACAATGAGCAGTTCTTC.

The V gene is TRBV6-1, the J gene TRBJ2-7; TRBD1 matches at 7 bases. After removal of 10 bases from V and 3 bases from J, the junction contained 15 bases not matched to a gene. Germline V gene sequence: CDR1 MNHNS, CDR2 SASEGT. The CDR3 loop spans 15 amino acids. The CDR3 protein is CAIRASTGSIYEQYF. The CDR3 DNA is TGTGCCATCCGGGCCTCGACAGGGAGTATCTACGAGCAGTACTTC.

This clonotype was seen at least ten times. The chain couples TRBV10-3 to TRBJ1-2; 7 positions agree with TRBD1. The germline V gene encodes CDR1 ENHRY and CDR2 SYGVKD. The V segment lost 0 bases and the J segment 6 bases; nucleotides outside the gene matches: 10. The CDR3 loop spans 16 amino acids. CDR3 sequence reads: CAISESYLRQGDGYTF. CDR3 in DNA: TGTGCCATCAGTGAGTCGTACCTCAGACAGGGCGATGGCTACACCTTC.

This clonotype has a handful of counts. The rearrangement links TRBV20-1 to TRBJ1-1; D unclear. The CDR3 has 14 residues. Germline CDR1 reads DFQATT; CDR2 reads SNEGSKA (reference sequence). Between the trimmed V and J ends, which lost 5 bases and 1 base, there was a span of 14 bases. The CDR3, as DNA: TGCAGTGCTCAAGCCGGTGGCCCGAACACTGAAGCTTTCTTT. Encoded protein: CSAQAGGPNTEAFF.

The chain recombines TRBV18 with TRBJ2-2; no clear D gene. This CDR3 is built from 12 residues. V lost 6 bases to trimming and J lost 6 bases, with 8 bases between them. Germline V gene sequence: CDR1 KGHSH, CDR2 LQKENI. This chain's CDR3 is CASSPESGELFF. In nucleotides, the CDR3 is TGTGCCAGCTCGCCGGAATCCGGGGAGCTGTTTTTT.

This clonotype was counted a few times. The CDR3 DNA reads as TGTGCCAGCAGTAGTCTCATTTTGGGCTCACCCCTCCACTTT. Translating gives CASSSLILGSPLHF. The V call is TRBV12-3 or TRBV12-4, the J call TRBJ1-6; no reliable D call. V was clipped by 5 bases and J by 10 bases, with 15 bases between them. The CDR3 is made up of 14 amino acids.

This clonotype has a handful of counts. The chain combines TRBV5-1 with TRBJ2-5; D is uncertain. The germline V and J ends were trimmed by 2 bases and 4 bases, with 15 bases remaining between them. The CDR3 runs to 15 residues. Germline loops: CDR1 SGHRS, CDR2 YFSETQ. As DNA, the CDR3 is TGCGCCAGCAGCTTCCAGCCGGGCTATGGAGAGACCCAGTACTTC. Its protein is CASSFQPGYGETQYF.

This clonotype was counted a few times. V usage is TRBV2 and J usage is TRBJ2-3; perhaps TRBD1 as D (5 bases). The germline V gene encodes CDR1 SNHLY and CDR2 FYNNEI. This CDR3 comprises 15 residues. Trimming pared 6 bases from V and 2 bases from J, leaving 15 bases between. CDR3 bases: TGTGCCAGCAGCGCGAGGCAGGGTGCCACAGATACGCAGTATTTT. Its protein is CASSARQGATDTQYF.

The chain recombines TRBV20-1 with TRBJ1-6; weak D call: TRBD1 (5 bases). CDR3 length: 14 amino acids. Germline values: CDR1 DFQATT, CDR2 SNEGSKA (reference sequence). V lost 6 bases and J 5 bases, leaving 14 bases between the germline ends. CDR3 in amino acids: CSAPGDLDNSPLHF. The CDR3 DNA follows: TGCAGTGCCCCGGGGGACTTAGATAATTCACCCCTCCACTTT.

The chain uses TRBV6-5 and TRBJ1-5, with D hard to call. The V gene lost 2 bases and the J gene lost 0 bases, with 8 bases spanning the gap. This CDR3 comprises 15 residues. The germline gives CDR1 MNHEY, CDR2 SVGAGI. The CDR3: CASSYGSYSNQPQHF. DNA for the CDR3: TGTGCCAGCAGTTACGGGAGCTATAGCAATCAGCCCCAGCATTTT.

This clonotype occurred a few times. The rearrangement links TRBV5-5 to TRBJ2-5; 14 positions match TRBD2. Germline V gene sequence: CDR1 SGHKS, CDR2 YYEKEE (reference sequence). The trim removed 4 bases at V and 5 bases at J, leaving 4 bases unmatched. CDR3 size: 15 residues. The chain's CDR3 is CASSTGLAGVETQYF. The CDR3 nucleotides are TGTGCCAGCAGCACGGGACTAGCGGGGGTGGAGACCCAGTACTTC.

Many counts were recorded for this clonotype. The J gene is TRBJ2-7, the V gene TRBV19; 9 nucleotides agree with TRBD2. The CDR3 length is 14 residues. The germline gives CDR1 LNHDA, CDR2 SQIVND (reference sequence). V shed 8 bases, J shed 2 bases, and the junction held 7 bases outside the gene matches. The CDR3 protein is CASALAGGPYEQYF. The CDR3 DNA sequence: TGTGCCAGTGCCCTCGCGGGGGGGCCCTACGAGCAGTACTTC.

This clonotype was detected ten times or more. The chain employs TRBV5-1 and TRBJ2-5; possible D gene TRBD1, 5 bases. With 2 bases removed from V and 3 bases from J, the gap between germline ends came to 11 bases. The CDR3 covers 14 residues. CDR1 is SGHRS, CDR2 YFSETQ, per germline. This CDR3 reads CASSFSGMEETQYF. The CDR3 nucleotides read TGCGCCAGCAGCTTTTCAGGGATGGAAGAGACCCAGTACTTC. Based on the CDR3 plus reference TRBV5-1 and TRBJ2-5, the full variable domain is KAGVTQTPRYLIKTRGQQVTLSCSPISGHRSVSWYQQTPGQGLQFLFEYFSETQRNKGNFPGRFSGRQFSNSRSEMNVSTLELGDSALYLCASSFSGMEETQYFGPGTRLLVL.

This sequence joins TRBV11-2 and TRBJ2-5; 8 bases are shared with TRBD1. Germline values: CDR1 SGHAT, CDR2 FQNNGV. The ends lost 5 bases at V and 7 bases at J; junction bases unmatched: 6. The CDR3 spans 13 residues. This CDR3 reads CASSNQGAGTQYF. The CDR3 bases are TGTGCCAGCAGCAATCAGGGGGCCGGGACCCAGTACTTC.

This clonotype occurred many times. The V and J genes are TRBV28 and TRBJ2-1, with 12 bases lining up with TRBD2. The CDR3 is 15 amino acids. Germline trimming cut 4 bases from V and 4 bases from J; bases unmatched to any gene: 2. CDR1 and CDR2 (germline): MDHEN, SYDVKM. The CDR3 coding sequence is TGTGCCAGCAGTTCTAGCGGGGGGGAATACAATGAGCAGTTCTTC. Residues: CASSSSGGEYNEQFF. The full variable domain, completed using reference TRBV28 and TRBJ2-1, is DVKVTQSSRYLVKRTGEKVFLECVQDMDHENMFWYRQDPGLGLRLIYFSYDVKMKEKGDIPEGYSVSREKKERFSLILESASTNQTSMYLCASSSSGGEYNEQFFGPGTRLTVL.

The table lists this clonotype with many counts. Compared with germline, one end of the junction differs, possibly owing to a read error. This chain's CDR3 is CASSDPGRGGKQPQHF. The DNA for the CDR3 is TGTGCCAGCAGTGACCCCGGAAGAGGGGGCAAACAGCCCCAGCATTTT. The chain carries TRBV2 and TRBJ1-5, with 7 bases aligning to TRBD1. Per germline, CDR1 SNHLY and CDR2 FYNNEI. The CDR3 is made up of 16 amino acids.

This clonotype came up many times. The CDR3 loop reads CSARAWNEQFF. The CDR3 DNA reads as TGCAGTGCTAGAGCTTGGAATGAGCAGTTCTTC. V and J are TRBV20-1 and TRBJ2-1; unclear D gene. Between the trimmed V and J ends, which lost 1 base and 7 bases, there was a span of 5 bases. The CDR3 loop spans 11 amino acids. Germline CDR1 reads DFQATT; CDR2 reads SNEGSKA (reference sequence).

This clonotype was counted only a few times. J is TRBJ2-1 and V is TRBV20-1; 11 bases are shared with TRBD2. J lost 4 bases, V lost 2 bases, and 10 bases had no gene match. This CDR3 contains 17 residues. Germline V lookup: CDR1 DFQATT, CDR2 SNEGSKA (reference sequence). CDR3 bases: TGCAGTGCTAGACAAAGAGTAGCGGGGGGGCGGTACAATGAGCAGTTCTTC. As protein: CSARQRVAGGRYNEQFF.

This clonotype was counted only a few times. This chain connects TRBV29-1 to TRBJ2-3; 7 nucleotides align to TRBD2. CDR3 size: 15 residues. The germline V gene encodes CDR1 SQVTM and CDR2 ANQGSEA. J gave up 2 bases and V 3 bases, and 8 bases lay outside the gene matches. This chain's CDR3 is CSVERLAVFTDTQYF. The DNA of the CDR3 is TGCAGCGTTGAGCGTCTAGCGGTTTTCACAGATACGCAGTATTTT.

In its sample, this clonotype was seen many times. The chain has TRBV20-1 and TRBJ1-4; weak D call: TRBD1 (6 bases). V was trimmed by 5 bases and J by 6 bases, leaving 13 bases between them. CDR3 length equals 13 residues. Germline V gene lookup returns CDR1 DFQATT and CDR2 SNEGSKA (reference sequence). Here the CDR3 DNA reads TGCAGTGCTGCAGGGGCCGGGGATGAAAAACTGTTTTTT. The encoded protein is CSAAGAGDEKLFF.

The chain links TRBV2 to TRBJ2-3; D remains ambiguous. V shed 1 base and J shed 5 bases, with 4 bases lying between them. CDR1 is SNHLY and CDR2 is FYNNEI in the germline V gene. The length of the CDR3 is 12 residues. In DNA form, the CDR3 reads TGTGCCAGCAGTGAAGACGGAGATACGCAGTATTTT. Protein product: CASSEDGDTQYF.